Described below is a single T cell receptor (beta chain) sequence and its context. Donors of Cohort 3 who recovered were those that had two negative PCRs, clearance, or symptom resolution. These data originate in a study of blood T cell repertoires in COVID-19. V lost 3 bases to trimming and J lost 7 bases; unmatched junction nucleotides: 3. The CDR3 is 14 amino acids. Germline values: CDR1 MRHNA, CDR2 SNTAGT. This table comes from immunoSEQ multiplex PCR, and its TCRdb copy is limited to in-frame clones, with some not included. This table holds around 480,000 clones, roughly 87% found once. The chain employs TRBV6-4 and TRBJ1-6; 7 positions match TRBD1. This TCR came from a woman in her late teens or twenties who had recovered from COVID-19. The sequencing sample was made of PBMCs or T cells enriched from blood (not recorded which). The CDR3 spells CASSERQGNSPLHF. The CDR3 DNA reads TGTGCCAGCAGTGAACGACAGGGCAATTCACCCCTCCACTTT.